This TCR beta chain was retrieved from a study of cytomegalovirus exposure and HLA in healthy donors. The study ran its PCR with 60 Vbeta and 13 Jbeta primers. Profiled with immunoSEQ multiplex PCR; TCRdb holds only in-frame clones, not every one. Here the sample spans about 100,000 clones, 60% to 85% being singletons. Broader study findings: TCR beta chains associated with HLA were, in a later analysis, more clonally expanded than equally common others. The later analysis indicated that the majority of CMV-associated TCR beta chains appeared HLA-restricted. In a later analysis, across HLA loci, associated TCR counts were highest for DRB1, lowest for HLA-C.

Turning to this clone: No antigen is known for it.

Material: PBMCs. This clonotype originated in a female donor in good health and CMV-seropositive.

CDR3: CASSSGQGGEKLFF. The CDR3 bases are TGCGCCAGCAGCTCCGGACAGGGTGGCGAAAAACTGTTTTTT. The chain has TRBV5-1 and TRBJ1-4; 8 bases are shared with TRBD1. Trimming took 3 bases from V and 8 from J; bases not matched to a gene: 6. The CDR3 runs to 14 residues. The germline CDR1 and CDR2 sequences are SGHRS and YFSETQ.